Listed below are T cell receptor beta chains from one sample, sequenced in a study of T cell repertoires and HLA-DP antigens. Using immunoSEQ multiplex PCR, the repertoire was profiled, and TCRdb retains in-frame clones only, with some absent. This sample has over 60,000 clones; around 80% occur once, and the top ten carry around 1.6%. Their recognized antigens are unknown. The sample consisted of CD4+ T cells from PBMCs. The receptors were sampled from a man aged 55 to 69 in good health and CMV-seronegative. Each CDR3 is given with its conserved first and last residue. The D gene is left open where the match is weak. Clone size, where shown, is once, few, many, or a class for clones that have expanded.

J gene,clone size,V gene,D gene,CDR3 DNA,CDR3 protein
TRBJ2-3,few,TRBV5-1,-,TGCGCCAGCAGCACCCCCCCCGAGGATACGCAGTATTTT,CASSTPPEDTQYF
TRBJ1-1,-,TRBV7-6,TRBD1,TGTGCCAGCAGCTTCGGACAGGGCTACACTGAAGCTTTCTTT,CASSFGQGYTEAFF
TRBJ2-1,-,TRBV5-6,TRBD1,TGTGCCAGCAGCTTTCCGGGACAGGGCTCCTACAATGAGCAGTTCTTC,CASSFPGQGSYNEQFF
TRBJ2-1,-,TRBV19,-,TGTGCCGGAGGGAGGCACGAGGCAAATGAGCAGTTCTTC,CAGGRHEANEQFF
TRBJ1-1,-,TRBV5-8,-,TGTGCCAGCAGTTCTAGGACGAGGATGGGCACTGAAGCTTTCTTT,CASSSRTRMGTEAFF
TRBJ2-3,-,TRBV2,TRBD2,TGTGCCAGCAGTGCCGAGGCGGGAGGGGCGGATACGCAGTATTTT,CASSAEAGGADTQYF
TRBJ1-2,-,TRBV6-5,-,TGTGCCAGCAGTTACGGGGGCCACTATGGCTACACCTTC,CASSYGGHYGYTF
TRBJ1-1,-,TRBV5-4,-,TGTGCCAGCAGCTTGGTGGGGCAGGGGAACACTGAAGCTTTCTTT,CASSLVGQGNTEAFF
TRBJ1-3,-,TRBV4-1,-,TGCGCCAGCAGCCGAGCGACAGCGGCGGGAAACACCATATATTTT,CASSRATAAGNTIYF
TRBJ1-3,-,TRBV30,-,TGTGCCTGGAGTCTCGGTGCAGCTGGAAACACCATATATTTT,CAWSLGAAGNTIYF
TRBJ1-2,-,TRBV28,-,TGTGCCAGCAGTTCGTTCAAGAACCCCCTTAACTATGGCTACACCTTC,CASSSFKNPLNYGYTF
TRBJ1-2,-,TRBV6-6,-,TGTGCCAGCAGTCCCCCCGACTATGGCTACACCTTC,CASSPPDYGYTF
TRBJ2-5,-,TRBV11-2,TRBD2,TGTGCCAGCAGCCTCCGGACTAGCGCTGAGACCCAGTACTTC,CASSLRTSAETQYF
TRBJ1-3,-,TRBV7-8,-,TGTGCCAGCAGTTTCGGAGGAGGCTCTGGAAACACCATATATTTT,CASSFGGGSGNTIYF
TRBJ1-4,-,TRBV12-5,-,TGTGCTAGTGGTCCCGGACAGACGAATAATGAAAAACTGTTTTTT,CASGPGQTNNEKLFF
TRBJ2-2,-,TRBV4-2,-,TGTGCCAGCAGCCAAGAACGGCTAGGGGCTCCTTGGAGCGGGGAGCTGTTTTTT,CASSQERLGAPWSGELFF
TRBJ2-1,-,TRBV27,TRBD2,TGTGCCAGCAGTTTCCGGACTAGGAGCTACAATGAGCAGTTCTTC,CASSFRTRSYNEQFF
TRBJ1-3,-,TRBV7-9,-,TGTGCCAGCAGCGCCCTACAGGGAGCTGGAAACACCATATATTTT,CASSALQGAGNTIYF
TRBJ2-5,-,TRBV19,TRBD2,TGTGCCGCCAGGGACACTCGGGGGGGAGAGACCCAGTACTTC,CAARDTRGGETQYF
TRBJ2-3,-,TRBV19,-,TGTGCCAGTCGTGGTTTCCCCACAGATACGCAGTATTTT,CASRGFPTDTQYF
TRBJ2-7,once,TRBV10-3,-,TGTGCCATCAGTGAGGGGGGGGGCCAGGGCTACGAGCAGTACTTC,CAISEGGGQGYEQYF
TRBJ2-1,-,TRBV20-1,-,TGCAGTGCTGCCGGCGAAGGGCAGTTCTTC,CSAAGEGQFF
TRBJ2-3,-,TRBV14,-,TGTGCCAGCAGCTCGAACCGGGACCCGTGGGATACGCAGTATTTT,CASSSNRDPWDTQYF
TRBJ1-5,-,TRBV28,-,TGTGCCAGCAGTTTGTCTACAGGGAGGGGAGGCAATCAGCCCCAGCATTTT,CASSLSTGRGGNQPQHF
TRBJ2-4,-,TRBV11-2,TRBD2,TGTGCCAGCAGCTTAAGCCCAGCGGGGGGGCCGCAGAACATTCAGTACTTC,CASSLSPAGGPQNIQYF
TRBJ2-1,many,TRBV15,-,TGTGCCACCAGCAACGGCGGGGTAGGGGAGCAGTTCTTC,CATSNGGVGEQFF
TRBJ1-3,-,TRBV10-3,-,TGTGCCATCAGTGACAGGGGTGGAAACACCATATATTTT,CAISDRGGNTIYF
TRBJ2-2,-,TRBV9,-,TGTGCCAGCAAAAGGGGTCCTAACACCGGGGAGCTGTTTTTT,CASKRGPNTGELFF
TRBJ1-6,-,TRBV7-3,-,TGTGCCAGCAGCCTAGGGCCCCCGAGCTCCTATAATTCACCCCTCCACTTT,CASSLGPPSSYNSPLHF
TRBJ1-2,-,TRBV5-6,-,TGTGCCAGCAGCTTGGTCGGCGAGGGGGAATATGGCTACACCTTC,CASSLVGEGEYGYTF
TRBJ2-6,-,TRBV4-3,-,TGCGCCAGCAGCCAAGATACTGCGACGGCCATTGGAGCCAACGTCCTGACTTTC,CASSQDTATAIGANVLTF
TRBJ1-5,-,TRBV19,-,TGTGCCAGTAGTATTTTTGGAAGCAATCAGCCCCAGCATTTT,CASSIFGSNQPQHF
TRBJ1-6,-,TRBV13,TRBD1,TGTGCCAGCAGTGCAGACAGACAGGGGAGTTCACCCCTCCACTTT,CASSADRQGSSPLHF
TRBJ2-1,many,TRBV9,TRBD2,TGTGCCAGCAGCGTAGGGCCTAGCGGGGGGGACGAGCAGTTCTTC,CASSVGPSGGDEQFF
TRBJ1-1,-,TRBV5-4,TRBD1,TGTGCCAGCAGCTCCGGGACAGTCCGGAACACTGAAGCTTTCTTT,CASSSGTVRNTEAFF
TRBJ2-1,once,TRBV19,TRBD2,TGTGCCAGTGGTAGCGGGGGGAGCTCCTACAATGAGCAGTTCTTC,CASGSGGSSYNEQFF
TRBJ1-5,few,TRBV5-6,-,TGTGCCAGCAGCTTGGGGCCAGGGGGCAATCAGCCCCAGCATTTT,CASSLGPGGNQPQHF
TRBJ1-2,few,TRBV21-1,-,TGTGCCAGCAGCAAAGTACCGGATGGGGGGAACTATGGCTACACCTTC,CASSKVPDGGNYGYTF
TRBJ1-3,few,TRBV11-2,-,TGTGCCAGCAGCTACACCTTGCGTTCTGGAAACACCATATATTTT,CASSYTLRSGNTIYF
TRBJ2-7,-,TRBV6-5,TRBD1,TGTGCCAGCAGTTTGACAGGGGGAAGCGAGCAGTACTTC,CASSLTGGSEQYF
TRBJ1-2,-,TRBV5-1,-,TGCGCCAGCAGCTTGGCGTCGGCTGATGGCTACACCTTC,CASSLASADGYTF
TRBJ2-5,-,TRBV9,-,TGTGCCAGCAGCGTAGCGGTTAGCGGAGAGACCCAGTACTTC,CASSVAVSGETQYF
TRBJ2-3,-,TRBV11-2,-,TGTGCCAGCAGCTTAGTGGGTGGGGGGGCCGGAGATACGCAGTATTTT,CASSLVGGGAGDTQYF
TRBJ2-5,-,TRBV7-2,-,TGTGCCAGCAGCTTAGAATCCCGGAAAGAGACCCAGTACTTC,CASSLESRKETQYF
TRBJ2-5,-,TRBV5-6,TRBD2,TGTGCCAGCAGCTTGAGGTCAGCGGGGACTAGCGGGACGGGGACCCAGTACTTC,CASSLRSAGTSGTGTQYF
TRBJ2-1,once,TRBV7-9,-,TGTGCCAGCAGCTTAACGCCTAGTTGGACGAGCTCCTACAATGAGCAGTTCTTC,CASSLTPSWTSSYNEQFF
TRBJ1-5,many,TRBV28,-,TGTGCCAGCCGGGAGGGGGGACGGAGGGATCAGCCCCAGCATTTT,CASREGGRRDQPQHF
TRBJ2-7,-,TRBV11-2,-,TGTGCCAGCAGCCCCAGGGGCAGAGGGTACGAGCAGTACTTC,CASSPRGRGYEQYF